This TCR beta chain was profiled in a study of cytomegalovirus exposure and HLA in healthy donors. This PCR relied on a set of 60 Vbeta primers and 13 Jbeta primers. Clones were read by immunoSEQ multiplex PCR, and TCRdb kept only the in-frame ones, dropping some. The profile covers roughly 36,000 clones, with roughly 74% appearing a single time and approximately 6.3% taken by the ten largest. Germline V lookup: CDR1 SGDLS, CDR2 YYNGEE. The CDR3 is made up of 17 amino acids. With 4 bases removed from V and 0 bases from J, the gap between germline ends came to 14 bases. Healthy people donating bone marrow made up the donors.

This TCR came from a man aged 30-40 years in good health and CMV-seronegative. The chain is built from TRBV9 and TRBJ2-6, with D perhaps TRBD2 (6 bases). The sample was PBMCs. The CDR3 reads CASSSGGLSSGANVLTF. DNA of the CDR3: TGTGCCAGCAGCTCCGGGGGACTCAGCTCTGGGGCCAACGTCCTGACTTTC.